The next 13 T cell receptor beta chains were all read from a single sample in a study of shared clonotypes between healthy human individuals. Assay: immunoSEQ multiplex PCR; the TCRdb copy retains only in-frame clones and omits some. The table shows 2 million to 3 million clones, with over 85% occurring only once. The sequenced sample consisted of naive CD4+ T cells from PBMCs. Described subset: CD45RA+ positively selected. These receptors all come from a man in his late teens or twenties in good health. Some clones in this sample may be carry-over from other donors' samples.

The V call is TRBV28, the J call TRBJ1-5; the D is unclear. Germline CDR1 reads MDHEN; CDR2 reads SYDVKM. The germline V and J ends were trimmed by 6 bases and 3 bases, with 15 bases remaining between them. The CDR3 totals 15 residues. This CDR3 is CASRTTHGSNQPQHF. CDR3 DNA: TGTGCCAGCAGGACAACCCACGGGTCCAATCAGCCCCAGCATTTT.

This clone was observed once. This rearrangement joins TRBV5-1 to TRBJ2-3; D unresolved. Per germline, CDR1 SGHRS and CDR2 YFSETQ. Trimming removed 0 bases at V and 8 bases at J, with 16 bases between. This CDR3 is built from 15 residues. The CDR3 loop is CASSLELVIPGTQYF. For the CDR3, the DNA is TGCGCCAGCAGCTTGGAGCTAGTTATACCGGGTACGCAGTATTTT.

The genes are TRBV5-1 and TRBJ2-7; no clear D gene. V lost 4 bases and J lost 3, with 14 bases in between. The germline CDR1 and CDR2 sequences are SGHRS and YFSETQ. This CDR3 is built from 14 residues. CDR3 bases: TGCGCCAGCAGCCCCAACACCCCCCTCTACGAGCAGTACTTC. This codes for CASSPNTPLYEQYF.

The genes are TRBV2 and TRBJ1-5, with D unresolved. Trimming cost V 6 bases and J 6 bases, with 12 bases left between them. CDR1 and CDR2 from the germline V gene are SNHLY and FYNNEI. The CDR3 covers 13 residues. The CDR3 region is CASRVLGSQPQHF. The CDR3 bases are TGTGCCAGCAGAGTCCTTGGGAGTCAGCCCCAGCATTTT.

This chain joins TRBV5-1 and TRBJ1-4; D is possibly TRBD1 (5 bases). The germline CDR1 and CDR2 sequences are SGHRS and YFSETQ. Trimming removed 4 bases from V and 5 bases from J, with 18 bases in between. The CDR3 runs to 16 residues. The CDR3 DNA is TGCGCCAGCAGCCCCTCGCTTGGGACGGGCAATGAAAAACTGTTTTTT. Translated: CASSPSLGTGNEKLFF. The entire variable domain, with the rest obtained from reference TRBV5-1 and TRBJ1-4, is as follows: KAGVTQTPRYLIKTRGQQVTLSCSPISGHRSVSWYQQTPGQGLQFLFEYFSETQRNKGNFPGRFSGRQFSNSRSEMNVSTLELGDSALYLCASSPSLGTGNEKLFFGSGTQLSVL.

The chain is built from TRBV28 and TRBJ1-2, with D hard to call. The CDR3 is made up of 15 amino acids. V lost 5 bases and J 4 bases, leaving 17 bases between the germline ends. Germline V gene sequence: CDR1 MDHEN, CDR2 SYDVKM. The CDR3 bases are TGTGCCAGCAGTGGAACGACGGGGTCCAGCTATGGCTACACCTTC. It encodes CASSGTTGSSYGYTF.

The J gene is TRBJ2-3, the V gene TRBV15; possible D gene TRBD1, 5 bases. Germline V CDR1 and CDR2: LNHNV, YYDKDF (reference sequence). V was cut by 3 bases and J by 3 bases, with 7 bases left in between. This CDR3 is 13 amino acids long. The CDR3 DNA reads as TGTGCCACCAGCAGGAGACAGACAGATACGCAGTATTTT. This encodes CATSRRQTDTQYF.

CDR3 residues: CASSRATDYEQYF. The CDR3 DNA reads TGCGCCAGCAGCAGGGCCACCGACTACGAGCAGTACTTC. V gene TRBV5-1 combines with J gene TRBJ2-7; D unclear. Germline CDR1 is SGHRS and CDR2 is YFSETQ. This CDR3 is built from 13 residues. V was clipped by 4 bases and J by 3 bases, with 11 bases between them.

This clone has a single count. The chain employs TRBV5-4 and TRBJ2-2; 10 bases map to TRBD1. CDR3 length: 16 amino acids. With V trimmed by 4 bases and J by 3 bases, 6 bases remained unmatched. CDR1 SGHNT and CDR2 YYREEE come from the germline V gene (reference sequence). The CDR3 here is CASSTRQGADTGELFF. Here the CDR3 DNA reads TGTGCCAGCAGCACCCGACAGGGGGCGGACACCGGGGAGCTGTTTTTT.

The chain recombines TRBV5-1 with TRBJ2-1, with D unclear. The length of the CDR3 is 13 residues. Per the germline V gene, CDR1 is SGHRS and CDR2 is YFSETQ. V shed 1 base and J shed 5 bases, with 7 bases lying between them. The CDR3 sequence: CASSLLVNNEQFF. The CDR3 region has the DNA TGCGCCAGCAGCTTGCTAGTTAACAATGAGCAGTTCTTC.

The chain has TRBV4-1 and TRBJ2-5; D is possibly TRBD2 (6 bases). Trimming shortened V by 5 bases and J by 5 bases, and 12 bases separated the two germline ends. The germline CDR1 and CDR2 sequences are MGHRA and YSYEKL. The CDR3 sequence is 13 residues long. The CDR3 coding sequence is TGCGCCAGCAGCGCAACCGCGGGGGAGACCCAGTACTTC. Amino acids: CASSATAGETQYF.

The chain is built from TRBV15 and TRBJ2-7, with TRBD1 as a possible D gene (6 bases). The CDR3 sequence is 15 residues long. Germline CDR1 is LNHNV and CDR2 is YYDKDF (reference sequence). With 0 bases removed from V and 1 base from J, the gap between germline ends came to 10 bases. The CDR3 DNA follows: TGTGCCACCAGCAGAGATCAGACAGGATCCTACGAGCAGTACTTC. Residues: CATSRDQTGSYEQYF.

This chain joins TRBV28 and TRBJ2-3, with a tentative D call TRBD2 (6 bases). V was cut by 6 bases and J by 9 bases, with 25 bases left in between. The CDR3 extends over 16 amino acids. CDR1 MDHEN and CDR2 SYDVKM come from the germline V gene. The CDR3: CASRPSRAKAGLTQYF. CDR3 in DNA: TGTGCCAGCAGGCCAAGTCGGGCTAAGGCGGGGTTGACGCAGTATTTT.